Sequencing of this TCR beta chain was carried out in a study of tissue T cells after allogeneic stem cell transplantation. General study points: The study did not identify alloreactive or antigen-specific tissue TCRs, and some clones might be persisting host cells.

Comparators without hematopoietic cell transplant had other cancers, at least five gastrointestinal samples, and no known gastrointestinal disease. Sequenced by immunoSEQ multiplex PCR; TCRdb stores in-frame clones only, minus some. The sample lists 9,400 or so clones, roughly three fifths seen once, with about a tenth in the top ten. Remarks on this clone: Its antigen is undetermined.

CDR1 and CDR2 (germline): MNHEY, SVGEGT. With 3 bases removed from V and 8 bases from J, the gap between germline ends came to 13 bases. This CDR3 spans 13 amino acids. Specimen: tissue from the ileum, collected at autopsy. The chain combines TRBV6-2 or TRBV6-3 with TRBJ1-2; D unresolved. The sequence derives from a woman between 18 and 50 years old with breast cancer. The CDR3 DNA reads as TGTGCCAGCAGTTATAAAGGGAACATGGGCTACACCTTC. This encodes CASSYKGNMGYTF.